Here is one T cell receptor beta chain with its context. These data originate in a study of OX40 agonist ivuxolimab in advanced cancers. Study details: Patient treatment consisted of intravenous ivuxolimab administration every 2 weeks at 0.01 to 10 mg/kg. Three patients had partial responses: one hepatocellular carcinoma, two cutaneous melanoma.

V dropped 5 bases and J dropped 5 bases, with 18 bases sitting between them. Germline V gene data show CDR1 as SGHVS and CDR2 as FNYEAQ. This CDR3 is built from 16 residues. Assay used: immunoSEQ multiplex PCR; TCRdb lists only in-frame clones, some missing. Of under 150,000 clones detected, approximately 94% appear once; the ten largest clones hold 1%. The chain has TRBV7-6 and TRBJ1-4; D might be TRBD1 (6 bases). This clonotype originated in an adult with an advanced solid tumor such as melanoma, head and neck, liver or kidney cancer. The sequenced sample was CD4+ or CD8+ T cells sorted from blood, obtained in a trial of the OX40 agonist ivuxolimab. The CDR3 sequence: CASSILKQGPNEKLFF. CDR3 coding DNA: TGTGCCAGCAGCATACTTAAACAGGGACCCAATGAAAAACTGTTTTTT.